This TCR beta chain was found in a study of blood T cells in healthy people across ages. With a J-beta primer mix and a sample-barcoded 5' primer, a second PCR ran 7 to 11 cycles. A single record per CDR3 protein comes from TCRdb applying MiXCR to the 5' RACE reads. Of around 800,000 distinct CDR3 sequences listed, around 45% are singletons. This clonotype was counted only a few times. Its antigen is still unknown. The germline V and J ends were trimmed by 3 bases and 7 bases, with 15 bases remaining between them. The CDR3 is 15 amino acids. CDR1 is ENHRY, CDR2 SYGVKD, per germline. General study results and limits: Naive CD4+ cell counts and diversity both ran higher in long-lived than in aged donors. Possibly confounding the expanded clonotype changes was the fact that donor CMV status was unknown.

The specimen sequenced was blood. The source is a man older than 75 in good health. The rearrangement links TRBV10-3 to TRBJ1-4, with a weak D call TRBD1 (5 bases). The CDR3 region is CAISDSGRGGEKLFF. For the CDR3, the DNA is TGTGCCATCAGTGATTCGGGGCGCGGGGGTGAAAAACTGTTTTTT.